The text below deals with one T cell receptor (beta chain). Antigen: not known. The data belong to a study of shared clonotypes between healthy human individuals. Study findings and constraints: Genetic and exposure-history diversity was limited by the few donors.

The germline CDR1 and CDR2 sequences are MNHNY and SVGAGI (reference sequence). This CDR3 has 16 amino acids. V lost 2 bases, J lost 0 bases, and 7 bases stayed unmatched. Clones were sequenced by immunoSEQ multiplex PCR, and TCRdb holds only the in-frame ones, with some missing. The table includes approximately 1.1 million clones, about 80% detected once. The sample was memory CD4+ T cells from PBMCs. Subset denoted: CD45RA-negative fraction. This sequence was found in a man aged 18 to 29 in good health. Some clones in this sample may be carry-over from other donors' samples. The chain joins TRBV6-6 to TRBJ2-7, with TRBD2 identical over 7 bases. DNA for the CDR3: TGTGCCAGCAGTTACCGATCCGGGACTAACTCCTACGAGCAGTACTTC. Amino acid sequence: CASSYRSGTNSYEQYF.